The rows below give T cell receptor beta chains drawn from one sample of a study of cytomegalovirus exposure and HLA in healthy donors. Data came from immunoSEQ multiplex PCR; TCRdb stores just in-frame clones and leaves some out. The sample holds approximately 220,000 clones, about 80% seen once. Sequenced input: PBMCs. These receptors came from a male donor in good health and CMV-seronegative. The CDR3 runs from the conserved cysteine through the conserved F or W. Fields, in order: J gene, clone size, D gene, V gene, CDR3 DNA, CDR3 protein. The D gene is left open where the match is weak. Size is omitted from some rows. Given values are once, few, many or a class for expanded clones.

j_call: TRBJ2-1
clone_size: .
d_call: TRBD2
v_call: TRBV6-4
cdr3_nt: TGTGCCAGCAGCCCCTCTCTGCGGGGGGACCTAAACGAAGAGCAGTTCTTC
cdr3_aa: CASSPSLRGDLNEEQFF

j_call: TRBJ2-3
clone_size: .
d_call: TRBD1
v_call: TRBV7-3
cdr3_nt: TGTGCCAGCAGCCCGATGGGGACAGTCACAGATACGCAGTATTTT
cdr3_aa: CASSPMGTVTDTQYF

j_call: TRBJ1-4
clone_size: .
d_call: .
v_call: TRBV4-3
cdr3_nt: TGCGCCAGCAGTCCTGACTGGGGGGATGAAAAACTGTTTTTT
cdr3_aa: CASSPDWGDEKLFF

j_call: TRBJ1-1
clone_size: few
d_call: .
v_call: TRBV19
cdr3_nt: TGTGCCAGTAGTATAGGTGCGGGGGACACTGAAGCTTTCTTT
cdr3_aa: CASSIGAGDTEAFF

j_call: TRBJ2-1
clone_size: .
d_call: TRBD2
v_call: TRBV7-6
cdr3_nt: TGTGCCAGCAGCTCCCGGGGGGATGAGTATGAGCAGTTCTTC
cdr3_aa: CASSSRGDEYEQFF

j_call: TRBJ2-3
clone_size: .
d_call: TRBD2
v_call: TRBV9
cdr3_nt: TGTGCCAGCAGCGGGTCCGGGACTAGCGGGCCCACAGATACGCAGTATTTT
cdr3_aa: CASSGSGTSGPTDTQYF

j_call: TRBJ1-1
clone_size: once
d_call: .
v_call: TRBV6-1
cdr3_nt: TGTGCCAGCAGTGATAGGGGCCTTCTTAAAGCTTTCTTT
cdr3_aa: CASSDRGLLKAFF

j_call: TRBJ1-1
clone_size: .
d_call: .
v_call: TRBV19
cdr3_nt: TGTGCCAGTAGTATGATCGGGGTTTTCACTGAAGCTTTCTTT
cdr3_aa: CASSMIGVFTEAFF

j_call: TRBJ2-1
clone_size: .
d_call: .
v_call: TRBV27
cdr3_nt: TGTGCCAGCAGTGCGACTGGACTCTCCTACAATGAGCAGTTCTTC
cdr3_aa: CASSATGLSYNEQFF

j_call: TRBJ2-7
clone_size: .
d_call: TRBD2
v_call: TRBV5-1
cdr3_nt: TGCGCCAGCAGCCCCTTAGCGGGAGGGCCTCAGGAGCAGTACTTC
cdr3_aa: CASSPLAGGPQEQYF

j_call: TRBJ2-1
clone_size: .
d_call: TRBD1
v_call: TRBV9
cdr3_nt: TGTGCCAGCAGTGGGACAGGGGGCCACAATGAGCAGTTCTTC
cdr3_aa: CASSGTGGHNEQFF

j_call: TRBJ1-1
clone_size: .
d_call: .
v_call: TRBV15
cdr3_nt: TGTGCCACCAAGCCTTGGGGGCTAAGGGACACTGAAGCTTTCTTT
cdr3_aa: CATKPWGLRDTEAFF

j_call: TRBJ2-7
clone_size: .
d_call: TRBD1
v_call: TRBV5-4
cdr3_nt: TGTGCCAGCAGCTTCTGGGACAGCTACGAGCAGTACTTC
cdr3_aa: CASSFWDSYEQYF

j_call: TRBJ1-6
clone_size: .
d_call: .
v_call: TRBV4-1
cdr3_nt: TGCGCCAGCAGCCAAGGAGAAACCGGCTCCTATAATTCACCCCTCCACTTT
cdr3_aa: CASSQGETGSYNSPLHF

j_call: TRBJ1-2
clone_size: .
d_call: .
v_call: TRBV6-5
cdr3_nt: TGTGCCAGCAGTTACGGGGAGGGACGTAACTATGGCTACACCTTC
cdr3_aa: CASSYGEGRNYGYTF

j_call: TRBJ2-4
clone_size: once
d_call: .
v_call: TRBV5-1
cdr3_nt: TGCGCCAGCAGCCTGGCCTTGAACAACAACATTCAGTACTTC
cdr3_aa: CASSLALNNNIQYF

j_call: TRBJ2-4
clone_size: .
d_call: .
v_call: TRBV7-9
cdr3_nt: TGTGCCAGCAGCTTAGGACAGGCCAAAAACATTCAGTACTTC
cdr3_aa: CASSLGQAKNIQYF

j_call: TRBJ2-1
clone_size: once
d_call: TRBD1
v_call: TRBV6-6
cdr3_nt: TGTGCCAGCACTGAGACAGGGATATCTGAGCAGTTCTTC
cdr3_aa: CASTETGISEQFF

j_call: TRBJ2-7
clone_size: .
d_call: .
v_call: TRBV28
cdr3_nt: TGTGCCAGCAGTTTGATAGGGCCAGGGGCCTACGAGCAGTACTTC
cdr3_aa: CASSLIGPGAYEQYF

j_call: TRBJ1-1
clone_size: .
d_call: TRBD1
v_call: TRBV9
cdr3_nt: TGTGCCAGCAGCACCCTCGACAGGGGGAACACTGAAGCTTTCTTT
cdr3_aa: CASSTLDRGNTEAFF

j_call: TRBJ1-6
clone_size: once
d_call: .
v_call: TRBV9
cdr3_nt: TGTGCCAGCAGCGTAGGACAGCTCTATAATTCACCCCTCCACTTT
cdr3_aa: CASSVGQLYNSPLHF

j_call: TRBJ2-1
clone_size: few
d_call: TRBD2
v_call: TRBV4-1
cdr3_nt: TGCGCCAGCAGCCAAGATCTTAGCGGGGGGTACAATGAGCAGTTCTTC
cdr3_aa: CASSQDLSGGYNEQFF

j_call: TRBJ1-1
clone_size: .
d_call: .
v_call: TRBV28
cdr3_nt: TGTGCCAGCAGTTTGCGACAGGCGTGGGCTGAAGCTTTCTTT
cdr3_aa: CASSLRQAWAEAFF

j_call: TRBJ1-1
clone_size: once
d_call: .
v_call: TRBV9
cdr3_nt: TGTGCCAGCAGCGTAGGGGGCCTTATGAACACTGAAGCTTTCTTT
cdr3_aa: CASSVGGLMNTEAFF

j_call: TRBJ2-1
clone_size: .
d_call: TRBD2
v_call: TRBV9
cdr3_nt: TGTGCCAGCAGCGTAGGAGGCGCGGGAGGGCTTGGTGAGCAGTTCTTC
cdr3_aa: CASSVGGAGGLGEQFF

j_call: TRBJ1-1
clone_size: once
d_call: .
v_call: TRBV5-8
cdr3_nt: TGTGCCAGCAGCTTGGGCGACACTGAAGCTTTCTTT
cdr3_aa: CASSLGDTEAFF

j_call: TRBJ2-7
clone_size: .
d_call: TRBD2
v_call: TRBV5-1
cdr3_nt: TGCGCCAGCAGCTTGCTTCAAGCGGGAAACTACGAGCAGTACTTC
cdr3_aa: CASSLLQAGNYEQYF

j_call: TRBJ1-1
clone_size: .
d_call: TRBD1
v_call: TRBV4-3
cdr3_nt: TGCGCCAGCAGCCAAGATAAAGCAGGGGGCGAGAACACTGAAGCTTTCTTT
cdr3_aa: CASSQDKAGGENTEAFF

j_call: TRBJ1-5
clone_size: .
d_call: .
v_call: TRBV19
cdr3_nt: TGTGCCAGTAGTATTGGGGCTAGGCGGGGAGCGTTGCAGCCCCAGCATTTT
cdr3_aa: CASSIGARRGALQPQHF

j_call: TRBJ1-1
clone_size: .
d_call: .
v_call: TRBV21-1
cdr3_nt: TGTGCCAGCAGCGCCATTAGCCGGGACAGGGGGCTTACTGAAGCTTTCTTT
cdr3_aa: CASSAISRDRGLTEAFF

j_call: TRBJ2-3
clone_size: few
d_call: TRBD2
v_call: TRBV4-3
cdr3_nt: TGCGCCAGCAGCCAAGCGCGGGGGGGCGCAGATACGCAGTATTTT
cdr3_aa: CASSQARGGADTQYF

j_call: TRBJ1-2
clone_size: .
d_call: .
v_call: TRBV19
cdr3_nt: TGTGCCAGTACCCCAATCGGCGGGGACTATGGCTACACCTTC
cdr3_aa: CASTPIGGDYGYTF

j_call: TRBJ2-6
clone_size: few
d_call: .
v_call: TRBV7-8
cdr3_nt: TGTGCCAGCAGCTTAGGAGGGGGGGCTGGGGCCAACGTCCTGACTTTC
cdr3_aa: CASSLGGGAGANVLTF

j_call: TRBJ2-1
clone_size: .
d_call: .
v_call: TRBV19
cdr3_nt: TGTGCCAGTAGTATCGAGACTTGGCTCAGACCACAAATCTGCGTCTTC
cdr3_aa: CASSIETWLRPQICVF

j_call: TRBJ1-1
clone_size: .
d_call: .
v_call: TRBV28
cdr3_nt: TGTGCCGCGGAGACAGTGAACACTGAAGCTTTCTTT
cdr3_aa: CAAETVNTEAFF

j_call: TRBJ1-1
clone_size: once
d_call: .
v_call: TRBV28
cdr3_nt: TGTGCCAGCAACGGGGCTGGGGGGGACCGGAGGGAGGCTTTCTTT
cdr3_aa: CASNGAGGDRREAFF

j_call: TRBJ2-2
clone_size: .
d_call: .
v_call: TRBV7-7
cdr3_nt: TGTGCCAGCAGCTTAGCGGGTAGCGGAGTCACCGGGGAGCTGTTTTTT
cdr3_aa: CASSLAGSGVTGELFF

j_call: TRBJ2-1
clone_size: once
d_call: TRBD2
v_call: TRBV29-1
cdr3_nt: TGCAGCGCCGGGACTAGCGGCCGATACAATGAGCAGTTCTTC
cdr3_aa: CSAGTSGRYNEQFF

j_call: TRBJ2-7
clone_size: .
d_call: .
v_call: TRBV6-1
cdr3_nt: TGTGCCAGCAGTTCACGGTGGACATCTGGCAACGAGCAGTACTTC
cdr3_aa: CASSSRWTSGNEQYF

j_call: TRBJ2-3
clone_size: .
d_call: .
v_call: TRBV14
cdr3_nt: TGTGCCAGCGCTAGAATCGGTACAGATACGCAGTATTTT
cdr3_aa: CASARIGTDTQYF

j_call: TRBJ1-6
clone_size: .
d_call: TRBD1
v_call: TRBV11-2
cdr3_nt: TGTGCCAGCAGCTTAGGAGGGGGCTCACCCCTCCACTTT
cdr3_aa: CASSLGGGSPLHF

j_call: TRBJ2-7
clone_size: once
d_call: .
v_call: TRBV10-1
cdr3_nt: TGCGCCAGCAGTGACACCTACGAGCAGTACTTC
cdr3_aa: CASSDTYEQYF

j_call: TRBJ2-6
clone_size: .
d_call: TRBD1
v_call: TRBV6-1
cdr3_nt: TGTGCCAGCAGTGGCCGGACAGGAGCATTCTCTGGGGCCAACGTCCTGACTTTC
cdr3_aa: CASSGRTGAFSGANVLTF

j_call: TRBJ2-5
clone_size: once
d_call: TRBD2
v_call: TRBV7-3
cdr3_nt: TGTGCCAGCAGCTTAAGCCTAGCGGGAGGGGAGACCCAGTACTTC
cdr3_aa: CASSLSLAGGETQYF

j_call: TRBJ2-7
clone_size: .
d_call: .
v_call: TRBV21-1
cdr3_nt: TGTGCCAGCAGCAAAGGCTGGGATAGGGGCAGGGATACAGGGGCCTACGAGCAGTACTTC
cdr3_aa: CASSKGWDRGRDTGAYEQYF

j_call: TRBJ2-2
clone_size: .
d_call: .
v_call: TRBV4-2
cdr3_nt: TGTGCCAGCAGCCAACTCTTCGGGGGATCCACCGGGGAGCTGTTTTTT
cdr3_aa: CASSQLFGGSTGELFF

j_call: TRBJ2-7
clone_size: .
d_call: .
v_call: TRBV5-1
cdr3_nt: TGCGCCAGCAGCTTGGCCGGCGAGCAGTACTTC
cdr3_aa: CASSLAGEQYF

j_call: TRBJ2-1
clone_size: .
d_call: .
v_call: TRBV9
cdr3_nt: TGTGCCAGCAGCGTAGTAGGGGGTCCCTACAATGAGCAGTTCTTC
cdr3_aa: CASSVVGGPYNEQFF

j_call: TRBJ1-1
clone_size: .
d_call: TRBD1
v_call: TRBV5-1
cdr3_nt: TGCGCCAGCAGCACGGGACAGGGGGGGGTTAACACTGAAGCTTTCTTT
cdr3_aa: CASSTGQGGVNTEAFF

j_call: TRBJ2-7
clone_size: .
d_call: .
v_call: TRBV16
cdr3_nt: TGTGCCAGCAGCATGAGCTACGAGCAGTACTTC
cdr3_aa: CASSMSYEQYF

j_call: TRBJ2-7
clone_size: .
d_call: .
v_call: TRBV27
cdr3_nt: TGTGCCAGCAGTTTAACCGGGGATTCCAGCGAGCAGTACTTC
cdr3_aa: CASSLTGDSSEQYF

j_call: TRBJ2-1
clone_size: .
d_call: .
v_call: TRBV28
cdr3_nt: TGTGCCAGCGGACATGGTGGGAGGAGCGGTGAGCAGTTCTTC
cdr3_aa: CASGHGGRSGEQFF

j_call: TRBJ2-2
clone_size: .
d_call: TRBD2
v_call: TRBV5-5
cdr3_nt: TGTGCCAGCAGCTCTGGGGGGGGTACCGGGGAGCTGTTTTTT
cdr3_aa: CASSSGGGTGELFF

j_call: TRBJ2-3
clone_size: .
d_call: TRBD1
v_call: TRBV2
cdr3_nt: TGTGCCAGCAGTAGGATAGGGACAGGGTTATCGGATACGCAGTATTTT
cdr3_aa: CASSRIGTGLSDTQYF

j_call: TRBJ2-3
clone_size: few
d_call: .
v_call: TRBV20-1
cdr3_nt: TGCAGTGAGTTCCGGGATACGCAGTATTTT
cdr3_aa: CSEFRDTQYF

j_call: TRBJ1-2
clone_size: once
d_call: TRBD1
v_call: TRBV5-5
cdr3_nt: TGTGCCAGCAGCTTCGACAGGGGGCGCAACTATGGCTACACCTTC
cdr3_aa: CASSFDRGRNYGYTF